The clone carrying this T cell receptor beta chain was picked up many times. The data belong to a study of T cells after yellow fever vaccination. Synthesis of TCR cDNA relied on 5'RACE template switching, which attached a universal primer site and UMIs. TCRdb re-derived calls from the 5' RACE reads in MiXCR, one entry per CDR3 protein. The sample contains around 310,000 distinct CDR3 sequences, roughly 8.7% of which appear only once. Germline V CDR1 and CDR2: SGHDT, YYEEEE. V shed 0 bases and J 8 bases; nucleotides not matched to a gene: 0. The length of the CDR3 is 13 residues. The specimen was PBMCs, collected on the day of the first yellow fever vaccination. The chain employs TRBV5-6 and TRBJ2-1, with TRBD1 matching 9 bases. This TCR was recovered from a man aged 18 to 30 who received the YFV17D yellow fever vaccine. CDR3 nucleotides: TGTGCCAGCAGCTTGGACAGGGGGCATGAGCAGTTCTTC. This gives the protein CASSLDRGHEQFF.